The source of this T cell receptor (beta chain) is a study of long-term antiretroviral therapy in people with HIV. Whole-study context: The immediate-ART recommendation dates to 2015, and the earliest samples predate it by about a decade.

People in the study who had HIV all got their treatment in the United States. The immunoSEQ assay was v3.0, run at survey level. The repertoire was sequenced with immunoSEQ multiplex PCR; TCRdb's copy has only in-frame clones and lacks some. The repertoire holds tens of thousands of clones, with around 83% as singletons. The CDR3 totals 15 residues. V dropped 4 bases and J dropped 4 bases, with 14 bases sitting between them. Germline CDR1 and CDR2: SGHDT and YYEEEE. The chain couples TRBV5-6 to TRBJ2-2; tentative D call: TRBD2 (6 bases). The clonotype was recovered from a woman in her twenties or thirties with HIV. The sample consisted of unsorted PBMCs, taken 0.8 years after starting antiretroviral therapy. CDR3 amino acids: CASSPEGGRTGELFF. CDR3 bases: TGTGCCAGCAGCCCGGAGGGCGGGCGCACCGGGGAGCTGTTTTTT.